This T cell receptor beta chain emerged from a study of shared clonotypes between healthy human individuals. This CDR3 region has 14 residues. CDR1 LNHDA and CDR2 SQIVND come from the germline V gene (reference sequence). Trimming removed 3 bases from V and 1 base from J, with 9 bases in between. Comment on this clone: Antigen: not known.

The table came from immunoSEQ multiplex PCR; TCRdb's copy has only in-frame clones and leaves some out. The profile covers 600,000 to 750,000 clones, with roughly 72% appearing a single time and over 1.5% taken by the ten largest. Study-wide results and caveats: Non-shared clonotypes had lower generation probabilities than those shared by all four donors. Shared clonotypes: 4.5% to 5% naive CD4, roughly 3.5% naive CD8, 2.3% memory CD4, around 0.4% memory CD8.

The source is a woman aged 25 to 39 in good health. What was sequenced was memory CD4+ T cells sorted from blood. Subset indicated: CD45RA-negative fraction. The V and J genes are TRBV19 and TRBJ1-1; D remains ambiguous. The CDR3 sequence: CASSIQVANTEAFF. The CDR3 nucleotides read TGTGCCAGTAGTATTCAGGTCGCGAACACTGAAGCTTTCTTT.